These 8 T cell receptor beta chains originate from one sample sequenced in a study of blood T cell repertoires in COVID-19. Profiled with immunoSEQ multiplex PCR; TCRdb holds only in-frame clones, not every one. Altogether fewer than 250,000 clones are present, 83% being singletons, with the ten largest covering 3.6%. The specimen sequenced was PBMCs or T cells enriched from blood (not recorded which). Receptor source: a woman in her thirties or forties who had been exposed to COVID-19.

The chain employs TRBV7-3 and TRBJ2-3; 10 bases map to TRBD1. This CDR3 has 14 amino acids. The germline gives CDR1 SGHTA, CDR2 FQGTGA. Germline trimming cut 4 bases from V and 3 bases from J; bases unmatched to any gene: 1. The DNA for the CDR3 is TGTGCCAGCAGCTGGGGACAGGGGACAGATACGCAGTATTTT. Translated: CASSWGQGTDTQYF.

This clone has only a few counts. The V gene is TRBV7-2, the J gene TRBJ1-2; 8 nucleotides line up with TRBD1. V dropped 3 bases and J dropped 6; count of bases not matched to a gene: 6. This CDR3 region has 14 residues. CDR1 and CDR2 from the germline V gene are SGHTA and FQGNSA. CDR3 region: CASSFTTGVDGYTF. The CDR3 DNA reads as TGTGCCAGCAGCTTTACGACAGGGGTAGATGGCTACACCTTC.

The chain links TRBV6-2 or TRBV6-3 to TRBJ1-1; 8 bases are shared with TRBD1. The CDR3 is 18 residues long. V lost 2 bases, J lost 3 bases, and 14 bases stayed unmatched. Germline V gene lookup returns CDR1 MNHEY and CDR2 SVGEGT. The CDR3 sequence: CASSYPSSGGRSYTEAFF. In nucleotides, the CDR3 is TGTGCCAGCAGTTACCCATCCTCAGGGGGCAGGTCGTACACTGAAGCTTTCTTT.

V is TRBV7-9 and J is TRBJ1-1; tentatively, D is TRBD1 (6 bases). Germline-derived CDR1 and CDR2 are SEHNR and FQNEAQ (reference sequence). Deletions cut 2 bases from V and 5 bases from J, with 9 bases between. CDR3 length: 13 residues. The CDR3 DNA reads TGTGCCAGCAGCTTAACAGGGTGGACTGAAGCTTTCTTT. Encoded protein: CASSLTGWTEAFF.

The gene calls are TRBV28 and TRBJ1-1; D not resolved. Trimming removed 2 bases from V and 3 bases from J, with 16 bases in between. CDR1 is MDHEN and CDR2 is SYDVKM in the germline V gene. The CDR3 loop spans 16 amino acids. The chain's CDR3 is CASSLPTRQYDTEAFF. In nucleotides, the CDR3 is TGTGCCAGCAGTTTACCGACGCGGCAGTACGACACTGAAGCTTTCTTT.

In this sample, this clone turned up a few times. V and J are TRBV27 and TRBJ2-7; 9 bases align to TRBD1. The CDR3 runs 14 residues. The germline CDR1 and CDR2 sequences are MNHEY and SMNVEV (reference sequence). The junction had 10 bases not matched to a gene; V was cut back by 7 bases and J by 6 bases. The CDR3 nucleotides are TGTGCCAGCACCCTCATGGGACAGGGAGGCGAGCAGTACTTC. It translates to CASTLMGQGGEQYF.

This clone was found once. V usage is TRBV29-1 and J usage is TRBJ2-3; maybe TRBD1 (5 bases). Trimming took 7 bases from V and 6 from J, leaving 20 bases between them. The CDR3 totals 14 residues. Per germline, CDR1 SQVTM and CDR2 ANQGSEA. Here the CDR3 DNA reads TGCAGCGGAAGGGGCCCTACCACAACGGATACGCAGTATTTT. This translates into CSGRGPTTTDTQYF.

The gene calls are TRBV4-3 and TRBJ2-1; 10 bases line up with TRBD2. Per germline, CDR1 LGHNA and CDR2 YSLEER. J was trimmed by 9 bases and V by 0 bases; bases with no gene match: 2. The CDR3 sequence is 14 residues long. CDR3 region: CASSQEGLASEQFF. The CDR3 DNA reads TGCGCCAGCAGCCAAGAGGGACTAGCGAGTGAGCAGTTCTTC.